This TCR beta chain comes out of a study of vaccination and CD4 T cells after COVID-19. Looking at the study overall: Comprising six males and four females, the convalescent participants counted two Hispanic individuals among them. Subjects got two shots of BNT162b2 or mRNA-1273 vaccine. The study collected post-vaccine samples a median around 66 days after dose two, with a range of 14 to 241. Points from the study as a whole: The appearance of a median approximately 90% of reactive clones in convalescent patients occurred only post-vaccination.

This CDR3 has 15 residues. Deletions cut 2 bases from V and 4 bases from J, with 14 bases between. CDR1 and CDR2 (germline): MNHEY, SMNVEV (reference sequence). TCRdb ran MiXCR on the PCR reads and lists one entry per CDR3 protein. This sample has tens of thousands of distinct CDR3 sequences, with approximately 49% found just once. This clonotype was recorded a few times. Its antigen is currently unknown. The time point here: late sampling 161 to 241 days after vaccination in a few convalescent patients. The sequence derives from a human donor who had recovered from COVID-19. The material sequenced was CD4+ T cells from blood, taken about 7 months after SARS-CoV-2 vaccination. This sequence joins TRBV27 and TRBJ1-2, with D possibly TRBD1 on 6 matching bases. The CDR3 loop reads CASSLRAGEIYGYTF. CDR3 DNA sequence: TGTGCCAGCAGTTTAAGGGCAGGGGAGATCTATGGCTACACCTTC.